These T cell receptor beta chains were read from a single sample in a study of breast tumors, draining lymph nodes, adjacent tissues. TCRdb independently ran MiXCR on the multiplex PCR reads; one entry per CDR3 protein. This repertoire shows roughly 130,000 distinct CDR3 sequences, 20% found once; its top ten account for about 3.7%. Material for sequencing was axillary lymph node tissue. The source is a female donor with breast cancer. Some clones in this sample may be carry-over from other donors' samples. Both conserved end residues are part of each CDR3. Each record gives: CDR3 DNA, CDR3 protein, CDR3 length, D gene, J gene, clone size, V gene. A D gene is named only where the DNA matches it firmly. Clone size is given for some rows only: seen once, a few or many times, or a class if the clone is expanded.

TGCGCCAGCAGCTTGAATTCCCAGGTCGACCGCTACACCTTC | CASSLNSQVDRYTF | 14 | - | TRBJ1-2 | many | TRBV5-1
TGTGCCAGCAGCAGGGGTACGGGGGGAAACACCATATATTTT | CASSRGTGGNTIYF | 14 | - | TRBJ1-3 | many | TRBV6-6
TGTGCCAGCTCACCACAAAACAGGGGAGTGGCTGGCTACACCTTC | CASSPQNRGVAGYTF | 15 | TRBD1 | TRBJ1-2 | many | TRBV18
TGTGCCAGCAGTTCGTGGGACAGGGGAGAGACCCAGTACTTC | CASSSWDRGETQYF | 14 | TRBD1 | TRBJ2-5 | many | TRBV12-3/TRBV12-4
TGTGCCAGCAACTTATCTGGAGGGGTCGGTACCGGGGAGCTGTTTTTT | CASNLSGGVGTGELFF | 16 | - | TRBJ2-2 | - | TRBV7-9
TGTGCCAGCAGCTTGTCTCTAGGGGGCCCAGATACGCAGTATTTT | CASSLSLGGPDTQYF | 15 | TRBD1 | TRBJ2-3 | many | TRBV5-4
TGTGCCAGCAGTGACTCGATCGCAGCCCCCTATGGCTACACCTTC | CASSDSIAAPYGYTF | 15 | - | TRBJ1-2 | many | TRBV6-4
TGTGCCAGCCTCCCGGGACTAGCCAGAGATACGCAGTATTTT | CASLPGLARDTQYF | 14 | TRBD2 | TRBJ2-3 | many | TRBV7-9
TGCGCCAGCAGCTTGGTCCAGGGGGGAGAAAAACTGTTTTTT | CASSLVQGGEKLFF | 14 | TRBD1 | TRBJ1-4 | many | TRBV5-1
TGCAGTGCTCGACCCAGGACTACCATTCTTGAGCAGTACTTC | CSARPRTTILEQYF | 14 | - | TRBJ2-7 | many | TRBV20-1
TGTGCCAGCAGCTTCCCAGTTACGGGAACATCCTACGAGCAGTACTTC | CASSFPVTGTSYEQYF | 16 | - | TRBJ2-7 | many | TRBV7-2
TGTGCCAGCAGTTACTCGATCGCTTTCTCTGGAAACACCATATATTTT | CASSYSIAFSGNTIYF | 16 | - | TRBJ1-3 | many | TRBV6-5
TGTGCCAGCTCACCGCAGGGATCTAATGAAAAACTGTTTTTT | CASSPQGSNEKLFF | 14 | - | TRBJ1-4 | - | TRBV18
TGTGCCAGCAGCTTCCGGCCCGCAGATACGCAGTATTTT | CASSFRPADTQYF | 13 | - | TRBJ2-3 | many | TRBV11-3
TGTGCCAGCACTGGAGGGGGCCTATTAGAGCAGTTCTTC | CASTGGGLLEQFF | 13 | - | TRBJ2-1 | many | TRBV6-6
TGTGCCAGCAGTCCCTCGTTTGGGGTAGCGGGATCCGGGGAGCTGTTTTTT | CASSPSFGVAGSGELFF | 17 | TRBD2 | TRBJ2-2 | many | TRBV27
TGTGCCAGCAGCTTTCTCGGACTACAAGAGACCCAGTACTTC | CASSFLGLQETQYF | 14 | - | TRBJ2-5 | many | TRBV7-9
TGTGCCAGCAGTGTGGCTTCCAATCAGCCCCAGCATTTT | CASSVASNQPQHF | 13 | - | TRBJ1-5 | many | TRBV6-6
TGTGCCAGCAGCCAAGGACTAGCGGGGCATGTCAATGAGCAGTTCTTC | CASSQGLAGHVNEQFF | 16 | TRBD2 | TRBJ2-1 | few | TRBV3-1
TGTGCCAGCTCACCACGCGGGGAGGAAAAACTGTTTTTT | CASSPRGEEKLFF | 13 | - | TRBJ1-4 | few | TRBV18
TGTGCCATCAGTGATGGGGACCTCAATCAGCCCCAGCATTTT | CAISDGDLNQPQHF | 14 | - | TRBJ1-5 | many | TRBV10-3
TGCGCCAGCAGCCCGGGACAGGGCCCTTCCTACGAGCAGTACTTC | CASSPGQGPSYEQYF | 15 | TRBD1 | TRBJ2-7 | many | TRBV4-1
TGCAGTGCTAGGGGGGGGACAGGGAACACTCGGGCTCCTGGGGCCAACGTCCTGACTTTC | CSARGGTGNTRAPGANVLTF | 20 | TRBD1 | TRBJ2-6 | many | TRBV20-1
TGTGCCAGCACCGAGGTATCCAAAAATTCACCCCTCCACTTT | CASTEVSKNSPLHF | 14 | - | TRBJ1-6 | many | TRBV6-1
TGTGCCAGCAGGGGGACTAGCATTGGAGATACGCAGTATTTT | CASRGTSIGDTQYF | 14 | TRBD2 | TRBJ2-3 | many | TRBV6-5
TGTGCCAGCAGTGAACTCACTCAGTACCAAGAGACCCAGTACTTC | CASSELTQYQETQYF | 15 | - | TRBJ2-5 | many | TRBV2
TGTGCCAGCAGTTACGATGGGGACGGGGGTAACTACGAGCAGTACTTC | CASSYDGDGGNYEQYF | 16 | - | TRBJ2-7 | many | TRBV6-6
TGCAGCGTTGGGACGTTTAGGCAAGAGACCCAGTACTTC | CSVGTFRQETQYF | 13 | - | TRBJ2-5 | many | TRBV29-1
TGCAGTGCTAGAGATGAGGGGAACTATGGCTACACCTTC | CSARDEGNYGYTF | 13 | - | TRBJ1-2 | many | TRBV20-1
TGTGCCAGCTCACCACTTCGGGGGCCTAATCAGCCCCAGCATTTT | CASSPLRGPNQPQHF | 15 | - | TRBJ1-5 | few | TRBV18
TGTGCCAGCAGCCTTGGGACGGGACAAGGAAACACCATATATTTT | CASSLGTGQGNTIYF | 15 | - | TRBJ1-3 | many | TRBV12-3/TRBV12-4
TGTGCCAGCAGTTCGGAACTAGCGGGAGGCCCACGCGAGCAGTACTTC | CASSSELAGGPREQYF | 16 | TRBD2 | TRBJ2-7 | - | TRBV6-4
TGTGCCAGCAGTAACAGGCCAGCCCAAGAGACCCAGTACTTC | CASSNRPAQETQYF | 14 | - | TRBJ2-5 | many | TRBV6-1
TGTGCCAGCAGCCTCCAACCGGGACTAGGGGAAGCTGAGCAGTTCTTC | CASSLQPGLGEAEQFF | 16 | TRBD2 | TRBJ2-1 | many | TRBV7-2
TGTGCCAGTAGTACAACAGGGGGCGTTGGGCGTGACTATGGCTACACCTTC | CASSTTGGVGRDYGYTF | 17 | TRBD1 | TRBJ1-2 | many | TRBV19
TGTGCCATCAGTCCCGCGCGGGGAGAGACCCAGTACTTC | CAISPARGETQYF | 13 | - | TRBJ2-5 | many | TRBV10-3
TGTGCCAGCAGCTTAGAGGGGGGTAGATCACCCCTCCACTTT | CASSLEGGRSPLHF | 14 | - | TRBJ1-6 | many | TRBV7-2
TGCAGTGCTACCCCGTTCAAACAGGGGGTGGATCAGCCCCAGCATTTT | CSATPFKQGVDQPQHF | 16 | TRBD1 | TRBJ1-5 | many | TRBV20-1
TGTGTCACCAGCAGGCCGGACAGGGAATGTGGCTACACCTTC | CVTSRPDRECGYTF | 14 | TRBD1 | TRBJ1-2 | - | TRBV15
TGCGCCAGCAGCTTTCGGACTAGCGAGACCCAGTACTTC | CASSFRTSETQYF | 13 | TRBD2 | TRBJ2-5 | many | TRBV4-1
TGCGCCAGCAGCGTCGGGACAGGGAAAAACTATGGCTACACCTTC | CASSVGTGKNYGYTF | 15 | TRBD1 | TRBJ1-2 | many | TRBV5-1
TGCGCCAGCAGCAAAGGGTCGGCCGGGGAGCTGTTTTTT | CASSKGSAGELFF | 13 | - | TRBJ2-2 | many | TRBV10-1
TGTGCCAGCAGCCCCTCAGCAGGACAGCAAGAGACCCAGTACTTC | CASSPSAGQQETQYF | 15 | - | TRBJ2-5 | many | TRBV5-6
TGTGCCAGCAGCTTGGCCGGGACAGGGGGCCAAGAGACCCAGTACTTC | CASSLAGTGGQETQYF | 16 | TRBD1 | TRBJ2-5 | many | TRBV5-5
TGCAGCGTTGGTACTAGCGGGAGGGGGGCCGGGGAGCTGTTTTTT | CSVGTSGRGAGELFF | 15 | TRBD2 | TRBJ2-2 | many | TRBV29-1
TGTGCCAGCAGCTTAGACAGGGAGGGTGAAAAACTGTTTTTT | CASSLDREGEKLFF | 14 | - | TRBJ1-4 | many | TRBV7-8
TGTGCCAGCAGTGAAGACAGCAGCTATGGCTACACCTTC | CASSEDSSYGYTF | 13 | - | TRBJ1-2 | few | TRBV6-1
TGTGCCAGCTCATCAACGCCGGGGAGCGGACAAGAGACCCAGTACTTC | CASSSTPGSGQETQYF | 16 | - | TRBJ2-5 | - | TRBV18
TGTGCCAGCAGCGGGTTCGGGGCGGGAGGGAGCTCCTACAATGAGCAGTTCTTC | CASSGFGAGGSSYNEQFF | 18 | TRBD2 | TRBJ2-1 | many | TRBV2
TGTGCCAGCGGGGCCGGAGCTTACTATGGCTACACCTTC | CASGAGAYYGYTF | 13 | - | TRBJ1-2 | many | TRBV7-2